The clone carrying this TCR beta chain has more than one count but fewer than ten. The antigen is not known. Trimming took 0 bases from V and 1 from J, leaving 13 bases between them. The germline V gene has CDR1 DFQATT and CDR2 SNEGSKA (reference sequence). CDR3 length: 15 residues. These data are taken from a study of naive and memory T cell subsets. The study's findings and limits: Activation and differentiation may alter RNA-based TCR counts.

Both TRBC1 and TRBC2 were covered by a beta constant-region primer of two equimolar oligonucleotides. Nested alpha and beta constant-region primers with the SP2 primer drove four PCR rounds on ligated cDNA. TCRdb processed the UMI-ligation and nested PCR reads anew with MiXCR; each CDR3 protein has one entry. The sample lists approximately 89,000 distinct CDR3 sequences, over 7% occurring once. CMV status came from CD4+ T cell IFNgamma after overnight CMV lysate stimulation of fresh PBMCs. Cells stained for CD3, CD4, CD8, CD45RA, CD27 and viability were sorted into four CD45RA/CD27 subsets. Sequencing was carried out using central memory CD4+ T cells from blood. V and J are TRBV20-1 and TRBJ2-7; tentatively, D is TRBD1 or TRBD2 (5 bases each). This sequence was found in a human donor in good health. The CDR3 coding sequence is TGCAGTGCTAGAGATCGGGACCCTCATTCCTACGAGCAGTACTTC. This codes for CSARDRDPHSYEQYF.